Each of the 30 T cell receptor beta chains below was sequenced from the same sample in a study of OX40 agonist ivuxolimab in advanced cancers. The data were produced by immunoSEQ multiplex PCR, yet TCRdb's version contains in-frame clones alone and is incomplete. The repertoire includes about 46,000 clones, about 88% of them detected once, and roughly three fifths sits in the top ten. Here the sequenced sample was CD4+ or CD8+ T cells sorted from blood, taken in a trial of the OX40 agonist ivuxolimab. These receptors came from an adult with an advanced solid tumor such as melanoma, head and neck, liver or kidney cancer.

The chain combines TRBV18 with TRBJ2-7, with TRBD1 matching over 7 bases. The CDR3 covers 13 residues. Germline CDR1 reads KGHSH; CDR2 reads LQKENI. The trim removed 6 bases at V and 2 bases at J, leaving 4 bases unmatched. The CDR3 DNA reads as TGTGCCAGCTCTCCGGGACAGACCTACGAGCAGTACTTC. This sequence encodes CASSPGQTYEQYF. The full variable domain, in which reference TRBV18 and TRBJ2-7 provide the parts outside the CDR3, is NAGVMQNPRHLVRRRGQEARLRCSPMKGHSHVYWYRQLPEEGLKFMVYLQKENIIDESGMPKERFSAEFPKEGPSILRIQQVVRGDSAAYFCASSPGQTYEQYFGPGTRLTVT.

CDR3 in amino acids: CASSLSRTYNEQFF. CDR3 bases: TGTGCCAGCAGCTTAAGTCGCACCTACAATGAGCAGTTCTTC. The V call is TRBV11-1, the J call TRBJ2-1; D unresolved. Trimming left V 2 bases short and J 2 bases short, with 7 bases between. CDR1 is SGHAT and CDR2 is FQDESV in the germline V gene (reference sequence). The CDR3 runs to 14 residues.

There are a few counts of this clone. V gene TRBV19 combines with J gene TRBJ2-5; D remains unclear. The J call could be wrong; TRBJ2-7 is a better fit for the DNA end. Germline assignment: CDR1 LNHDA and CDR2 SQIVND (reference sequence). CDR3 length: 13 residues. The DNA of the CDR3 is TGTGCCAGTAGTTCGACGGATACCTACGAGCAGTACTTC. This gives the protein CASSSTDTYEQYF.

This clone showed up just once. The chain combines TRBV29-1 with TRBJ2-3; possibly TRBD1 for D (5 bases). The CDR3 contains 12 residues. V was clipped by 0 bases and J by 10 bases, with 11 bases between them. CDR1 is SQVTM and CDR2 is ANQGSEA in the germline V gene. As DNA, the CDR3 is TGCAGCGTTGAAGATCAGGGCTGGGCGCAGTATTTT. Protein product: CSVEDQGWAQYF.

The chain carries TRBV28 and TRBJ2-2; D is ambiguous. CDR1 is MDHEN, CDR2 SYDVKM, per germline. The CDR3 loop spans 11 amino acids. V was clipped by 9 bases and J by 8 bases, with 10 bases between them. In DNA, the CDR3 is TGTGCCAGTCTATCGGGTGGGGAGCTGTTTTTT. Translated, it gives CASLSGGELFF.

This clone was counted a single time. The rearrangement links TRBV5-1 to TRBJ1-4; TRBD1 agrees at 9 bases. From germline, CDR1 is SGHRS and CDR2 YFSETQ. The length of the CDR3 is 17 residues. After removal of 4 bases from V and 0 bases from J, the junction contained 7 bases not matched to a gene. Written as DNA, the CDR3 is TGCGCCAGCAGCGTACAGGGGGCGGCTTCAACTAATGAAAAACTGTTTTTT. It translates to CASSVQGAASTNEKLFF.

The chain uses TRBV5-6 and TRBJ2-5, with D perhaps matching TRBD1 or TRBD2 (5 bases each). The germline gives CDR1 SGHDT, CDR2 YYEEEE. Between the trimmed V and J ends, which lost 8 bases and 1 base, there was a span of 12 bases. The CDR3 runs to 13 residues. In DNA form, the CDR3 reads TGTGCCAGTTACCTCGGGGCCCAAGAGACCCAGTACTTC. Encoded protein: CASYLGAQETQYF. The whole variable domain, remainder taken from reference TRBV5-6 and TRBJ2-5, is DAGVTQSPTHLIKTRGQQVTLRCSPKSGHDTVSWYQQALGQGPQFIFQYYEEEERQRGNFPDRFSGHQFPNYSSELNVNALLLGDSALYLCASYLGAQETQYFGPGTRLLVL.

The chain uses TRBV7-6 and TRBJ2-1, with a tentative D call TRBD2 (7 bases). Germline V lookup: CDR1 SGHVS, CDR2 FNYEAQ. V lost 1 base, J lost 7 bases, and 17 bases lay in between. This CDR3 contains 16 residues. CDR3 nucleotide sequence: TGTGCCAGCAGCTTAGTTGGGGGGGCCATTGGTAATGAGCAGTTCTTC. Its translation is CASSLVGGAIGNEQFF.

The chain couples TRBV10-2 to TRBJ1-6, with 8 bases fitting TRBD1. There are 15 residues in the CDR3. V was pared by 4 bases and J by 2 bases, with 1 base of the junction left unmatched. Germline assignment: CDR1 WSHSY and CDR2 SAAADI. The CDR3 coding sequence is TGCGCCAGCAGTGGACAGGGGCCCTATAATTCACCCCTCCACTTT. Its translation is CASSGQGPYNSPLHF.

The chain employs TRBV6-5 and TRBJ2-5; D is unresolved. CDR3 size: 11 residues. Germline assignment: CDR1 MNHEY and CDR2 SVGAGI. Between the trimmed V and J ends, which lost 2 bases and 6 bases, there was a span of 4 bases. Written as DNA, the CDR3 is TGTGCCAGCAGTTACGGGCAGACCCAGTACTTC. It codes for CASSYGQTQYF.

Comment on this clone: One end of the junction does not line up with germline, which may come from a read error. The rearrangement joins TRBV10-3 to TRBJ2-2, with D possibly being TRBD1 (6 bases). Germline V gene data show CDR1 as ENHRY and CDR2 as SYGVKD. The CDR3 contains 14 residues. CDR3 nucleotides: TGTGCCAGCAGTGGCCTAGGGGGTACCGGGGAGCTGTTTTTT. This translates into CASSGLGGTGELFF.

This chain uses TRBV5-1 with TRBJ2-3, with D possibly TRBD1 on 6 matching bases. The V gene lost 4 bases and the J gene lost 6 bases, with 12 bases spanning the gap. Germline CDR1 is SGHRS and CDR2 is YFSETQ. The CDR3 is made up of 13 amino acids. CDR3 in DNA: TGCGCCAGCAGCGGGGACATTCGGGATACGCAGTATTTT. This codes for CASSGDIRDTQYF. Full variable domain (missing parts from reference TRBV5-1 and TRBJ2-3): KAGVTQTPRYLIKTRGQQVTLSCSPISGHRSVSWYQQTPGQGLQFLFEYFSETQRNKGNFPGRFSGRQFSNSRSEMNVSTLELGDSALYLCASSGDIRDTQYFGPGTRLTVL.

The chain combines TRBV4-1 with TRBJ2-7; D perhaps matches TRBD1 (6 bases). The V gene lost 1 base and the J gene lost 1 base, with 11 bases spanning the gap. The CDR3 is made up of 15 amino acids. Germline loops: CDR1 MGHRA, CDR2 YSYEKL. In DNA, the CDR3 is TGCGCCAGCAGCCAAGCCCCCCAGGGGTCCTACGAGCAGTACTTC. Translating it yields CASSQAPQGSYEQYF.

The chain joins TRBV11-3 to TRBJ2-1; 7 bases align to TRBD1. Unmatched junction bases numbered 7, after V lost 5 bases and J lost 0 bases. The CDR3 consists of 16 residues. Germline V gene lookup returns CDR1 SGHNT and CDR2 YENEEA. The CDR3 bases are TGTGCCAGCAGCCCGCGACAGGGAAGCTCCTACAATGAGCAGTTCTTC. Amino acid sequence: CASSPRQGSSYNEQFF.

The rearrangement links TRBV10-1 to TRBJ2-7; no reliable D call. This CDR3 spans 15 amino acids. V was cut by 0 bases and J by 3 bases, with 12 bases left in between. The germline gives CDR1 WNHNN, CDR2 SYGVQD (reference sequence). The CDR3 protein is CASSESGTVYYEQYF. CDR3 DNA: TGCGCCAGCAGTGAGTCCGGAACAGTTTACTACGAGCAGTACTTC.

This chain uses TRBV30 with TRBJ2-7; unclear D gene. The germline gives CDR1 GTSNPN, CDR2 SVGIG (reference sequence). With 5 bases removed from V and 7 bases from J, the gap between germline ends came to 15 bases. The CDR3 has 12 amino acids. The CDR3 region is CAWGTLDREQYF. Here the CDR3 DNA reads TGTGCCTGGGGCACCCTTGACCGGGAGCAGTACTTC.

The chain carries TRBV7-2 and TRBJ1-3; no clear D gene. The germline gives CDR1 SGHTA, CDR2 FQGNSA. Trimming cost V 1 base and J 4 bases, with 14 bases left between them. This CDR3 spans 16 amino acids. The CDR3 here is CASSLESWLSGNTIYF. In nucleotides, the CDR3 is TGTGCCAGCAGCTTAGAAAGCTGGCTCTCAGGAAACACCATATATTTT.

CDR3 amino acids: CATGGQGSYEQYF. Here the CDR3 DNA reads TGTGCCACCGGTGGACAGGGGTCCTACGAGCAGTACTTC. This chain connects TRBV25-1 to TRBJ2-7; 9 bases map to TRBD1. The CDR3 spans 13 residues. Germline V CDR1 and CDR2: MGHDK, SYGVNS. Unmatched junction bases numbered 5, after V lost 10 bases and J lost 1 base.

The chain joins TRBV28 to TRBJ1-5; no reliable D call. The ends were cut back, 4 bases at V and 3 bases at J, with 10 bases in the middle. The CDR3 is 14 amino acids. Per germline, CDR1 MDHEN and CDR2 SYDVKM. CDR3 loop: CASSSEVDNQPQHF. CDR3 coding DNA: TGTGCCAGCAGTTCAGAGGTAGACAATCAGCCCCAGCATTTT.

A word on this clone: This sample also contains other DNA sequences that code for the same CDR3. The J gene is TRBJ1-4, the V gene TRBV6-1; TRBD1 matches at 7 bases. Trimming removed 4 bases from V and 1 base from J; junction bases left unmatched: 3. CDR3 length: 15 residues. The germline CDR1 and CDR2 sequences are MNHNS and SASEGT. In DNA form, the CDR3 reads TGTGCCAGCAGTGTCCAGGGGGTAACTAATGAAAAACTGTTTTTT. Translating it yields CASSVQGVTNEKLFF.

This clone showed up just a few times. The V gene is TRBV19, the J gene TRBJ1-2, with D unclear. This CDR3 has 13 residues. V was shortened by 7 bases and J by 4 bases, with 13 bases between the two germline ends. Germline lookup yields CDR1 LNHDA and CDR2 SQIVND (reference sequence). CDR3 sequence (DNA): TGTGCCAGTACCCCCACTGCAACCTATGGCTACACCTTC. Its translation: CASTPTATYGYTF.

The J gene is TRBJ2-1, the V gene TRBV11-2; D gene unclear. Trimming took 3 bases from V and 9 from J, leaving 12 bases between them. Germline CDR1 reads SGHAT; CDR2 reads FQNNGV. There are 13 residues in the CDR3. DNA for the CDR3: TGTGCCAGCAGCTTCTTCCGATTCAGTGAGCAGTTCTTC. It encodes CASSFFRFSEQFF.

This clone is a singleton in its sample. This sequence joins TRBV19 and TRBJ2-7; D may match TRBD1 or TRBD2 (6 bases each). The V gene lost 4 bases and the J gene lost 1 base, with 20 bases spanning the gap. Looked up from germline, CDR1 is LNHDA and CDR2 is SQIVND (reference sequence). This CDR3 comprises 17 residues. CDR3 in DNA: TGTGCCAGTAGTAGTGCCCGGGACACAGGGACTTCCTACGAGCAGTACTTC. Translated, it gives CASSSARDTGTSYEQYF.

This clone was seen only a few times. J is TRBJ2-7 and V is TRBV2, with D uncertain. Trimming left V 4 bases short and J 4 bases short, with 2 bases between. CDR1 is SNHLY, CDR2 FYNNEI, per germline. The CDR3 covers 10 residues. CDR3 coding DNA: TGTGCCAGCAGTGCGTACGAGCAGTACTTC. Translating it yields CASSAYEQYF.

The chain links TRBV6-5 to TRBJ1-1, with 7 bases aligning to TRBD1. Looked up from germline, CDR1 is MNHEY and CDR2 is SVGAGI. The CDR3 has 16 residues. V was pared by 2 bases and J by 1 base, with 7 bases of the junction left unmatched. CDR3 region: CASSYHLNRGNTEAFF. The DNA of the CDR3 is TGTGCCAGCAGTTACCACCTAAACAGGGGGAACACTGAAGCTTTCTTT.

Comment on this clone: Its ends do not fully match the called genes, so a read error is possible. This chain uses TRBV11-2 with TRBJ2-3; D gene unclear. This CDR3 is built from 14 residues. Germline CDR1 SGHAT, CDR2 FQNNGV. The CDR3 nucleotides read TGTGCCAGCAGCTTAGGATACCCCACAGATGCGCAGTATTTT. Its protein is CASSLGYPTDAQYF.

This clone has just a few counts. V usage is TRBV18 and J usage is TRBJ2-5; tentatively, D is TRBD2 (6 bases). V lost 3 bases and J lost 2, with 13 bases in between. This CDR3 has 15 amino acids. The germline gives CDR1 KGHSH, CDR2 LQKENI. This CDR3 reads CASSPKGGTQETQYF. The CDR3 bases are TGTGCCAGCTCACCTAAGGGAGGTACTCAAGAGACCCAGTACTTC. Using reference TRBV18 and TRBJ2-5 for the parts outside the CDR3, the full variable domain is NAGVMQNPRHLVRRRGQEARLRCSPMKGHSHVYWYRQLPEEGLKFMVYLQKENIIDESGMPKERFSAEFPKEGPSILRIQQVVRGDSAAYFCASSPKGGTQETQYFGPGTRLLVL.

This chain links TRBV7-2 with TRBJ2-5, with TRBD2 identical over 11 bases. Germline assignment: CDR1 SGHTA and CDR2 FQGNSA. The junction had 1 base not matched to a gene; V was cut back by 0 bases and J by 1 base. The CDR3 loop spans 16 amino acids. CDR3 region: CASSLAGTSGQETQYF. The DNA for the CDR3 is TGTGCCAGCAGCTTAGCAGGGACTAGCGGCCAAGAGACCCAGTACTTC.

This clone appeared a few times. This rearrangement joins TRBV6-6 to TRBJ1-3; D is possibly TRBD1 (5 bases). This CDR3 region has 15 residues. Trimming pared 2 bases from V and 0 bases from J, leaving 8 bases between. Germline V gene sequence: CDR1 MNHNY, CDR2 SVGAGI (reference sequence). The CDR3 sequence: CASSYGGDSGNTIYF. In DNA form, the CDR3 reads TGTGCCAGCAGTTACGGGGGGGACTCTGGAAACACCATATATTTT.

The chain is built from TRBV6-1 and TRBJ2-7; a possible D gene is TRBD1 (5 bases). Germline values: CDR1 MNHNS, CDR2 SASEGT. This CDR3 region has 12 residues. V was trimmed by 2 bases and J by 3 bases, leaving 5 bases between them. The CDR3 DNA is TGTGCCAGCAGTGAACAGGGCTACGAGCAGTACTTC. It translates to CASSEQGYEQYF.